Following are 11 T cell receptor beta chains from one sample sequenced in a study of cytomegalovirus exposure and HLA in healthy donors. PCR used 60 Vbeta primers and 13 Jbeta primers. The assay was immunoSEQ multiplex PCR, and TCRdb's table has in-frame clones only and misses some. The sample holds about 82,000 clones, 70% to 80% seen once. The sample comprised PBMCs. These receptors came from a human donor in good health.

The chain has TRBV5-1 and TRBJ1-2; the match to TRBD1 covers 11 bases. This CDR3 contains 14 residues. Trimming at V came to 2 bases and at J to 6 bases, leaving 3 bases not matched to a gene. In germline, CDR1 is SGHRS, CDR2 YFSETQ. The CDR3 DNA follows: TGCGCCAGCAGCTTTGGGACAGGGGGTGATGGCTACACCTTC. Encoded protein: CASSFGTGGDGYTF.

The chain couples TRBV9 to TRBJ2-1; TRBD2 might be the D (6 bases). The germline V gene encodes CDR1 SGDLS and CDR2 YYNGEE. V was trimmed by 4 bases and J by 5 bases, leaving 10 bases between them. The CDR3 contains 13 residues. The CDR3 protein is CASSLGLNNEQFF. CDR3 DNA: TGTGCCAGCAGCCTGGGACTCAACAATGAGCAGTTCTTC.

V usage is TRBV2 and J usage is TRBJ2-7; D possibly corresponds to TRBD1 (6 bases). CDR3 length equals 13 residues. The germline V and J ends were trimmed by 5 bases and 0 bases, with 8 bases remaining between them. In germline, CDR1 is SNHLY, CDR2 FYNNEI. The CDR3, as DNA: TGTGCCAGCAGTACAGGGTTCTCCTACGAGCAGTACTTC. This encodes CASSTGFSYEQYF.

This chain uses TRBV6-1 with TRBJ2-7, with a possible D match to TRBD2 (6 bases). V was pared by 6 bases and J by 4 bases, with 7 bases between. CDR1 is MNHNS and CDR2 is SASEGT in the germline V gene. The CDR3 is 11 residues long. The CDR3 DNA reads as TGTGCCAGCAGCCGGGGGTACGAGCAGTACTTC. Translated: CASSRGYEQYF.

This chain uses TRBV7-9 with TRBJ1-5; D might be TRBD1 (6 bases). The CDR3 runs to 13 residues. CDR1 is SEHNR and CDR2 is FQNEAQ in the germline V gene (reference sequence). V was trimmed by 5 bases and J by 5 bases, leaving 10 bases between them. Here the CDR3 DNA reads TGTGCCAGCAGCCGGGACAACTATCAGCCCCAGCATTTT. It specifies CASSRDNYQPQHF.

The rearrangement links TRBV2 to TRBJ1-2, with 7 bases lining up with TRBD1. V lost 5 bases to trimming and J lost 7 bases; unmatched junction nucleotides: 7. This CDR3 is built from 13 residues. Per the germline V gene, CDR1 is SNHLY and CDR2 is FYNNEI. The CDR3 region is CASSFDRAGGYTF. The CDR3 coding sequence is TGTGCCAGCAGTTTTGACAGGGCGGGTGGCTACACCTTC.

The J gene is TRBJ2-7, the V gene TRBV5-1, with D perhaps matching TRBD1 (9 bases). The V end lost 4 bases, the J end lost 3 bases, and 23 bases lay between the germline ends. This CDR3 contains 17 residues. Germline V lookup: CDR1 SGHRS, CDR2 YFSETQ. The CDR3 DNA reads as TGCGCCAGCAGCCCGAACAGGGGGCTGGGGACTAGCTACGAGCAGTACTTC. Translated, it gives CASSPNRGLGTSYEQYF.

The chain has TRBV13 and TRBJ2-6; D is undetermined. Germline V gene lookup returns CDR1 PRHDT and CDR2 FYEKMQ (reference sequence). This CDR3 comprises 13 residues. V dropped 4 bases and J dropped 4 bases, with 5 bases sitting between them. CDR3 sequence reads: CASSSMGANVLTF. In DNA, the CDR3 is TGTGCCAGCAGCTCCATGGGGGCCAACGTCCTGACTTTC.

Regarding this clone: Other DNA sequences in this sample translate to the same CDR3. This rearrangement joins TRBV7-2 to TRBJ1-2, with D perhaps matching TRBD1 (6 bases). Trimming stripped 5 bases from V and 5 bases from J, with 9 bases between. CDR1 and CDR2 (germline): SGHTA, FQGNSA. The length of the CDR3 is 12 residues. The DNA for the CDR3 is TGTGCCAGCAGCATACAGGGTTATGGCTACACCTTC. This encodes CASSIQGYGYTF.

This chain uses TRBV27 with TRBJ1-5, with D tentatively TRBD1 (6 bases). The CDR3 spans 13 residues. The V gene's germline CDR1 is MNHEY and CDR2 SMNVEV (reference sequence). V gave up 7 bases and J gave up 5 bases, with 12 bases separating them. The CDR3 here is CASMRGFDQPQHF. CDR3 nucleotide sequence: TGTGCCAGCATGAGGGGGTTCGATCAGCCCCAGCATTTT.

This chain uses TRBV2 with TRBJ1-3, with D hard to call. CDR3 size: 13 residues. V shed 6 bases and J shed 0 bases, with 6 bases lying between them. CDR1 and CDR2 from the germline V gene are SNHLY and FYNNEI. The CDR3 DNA reads TGTGCCAGCAGCCGAGGCTCTGGAAACACCATATATTTT. Translating it yields CASSRGSGNTIYF.